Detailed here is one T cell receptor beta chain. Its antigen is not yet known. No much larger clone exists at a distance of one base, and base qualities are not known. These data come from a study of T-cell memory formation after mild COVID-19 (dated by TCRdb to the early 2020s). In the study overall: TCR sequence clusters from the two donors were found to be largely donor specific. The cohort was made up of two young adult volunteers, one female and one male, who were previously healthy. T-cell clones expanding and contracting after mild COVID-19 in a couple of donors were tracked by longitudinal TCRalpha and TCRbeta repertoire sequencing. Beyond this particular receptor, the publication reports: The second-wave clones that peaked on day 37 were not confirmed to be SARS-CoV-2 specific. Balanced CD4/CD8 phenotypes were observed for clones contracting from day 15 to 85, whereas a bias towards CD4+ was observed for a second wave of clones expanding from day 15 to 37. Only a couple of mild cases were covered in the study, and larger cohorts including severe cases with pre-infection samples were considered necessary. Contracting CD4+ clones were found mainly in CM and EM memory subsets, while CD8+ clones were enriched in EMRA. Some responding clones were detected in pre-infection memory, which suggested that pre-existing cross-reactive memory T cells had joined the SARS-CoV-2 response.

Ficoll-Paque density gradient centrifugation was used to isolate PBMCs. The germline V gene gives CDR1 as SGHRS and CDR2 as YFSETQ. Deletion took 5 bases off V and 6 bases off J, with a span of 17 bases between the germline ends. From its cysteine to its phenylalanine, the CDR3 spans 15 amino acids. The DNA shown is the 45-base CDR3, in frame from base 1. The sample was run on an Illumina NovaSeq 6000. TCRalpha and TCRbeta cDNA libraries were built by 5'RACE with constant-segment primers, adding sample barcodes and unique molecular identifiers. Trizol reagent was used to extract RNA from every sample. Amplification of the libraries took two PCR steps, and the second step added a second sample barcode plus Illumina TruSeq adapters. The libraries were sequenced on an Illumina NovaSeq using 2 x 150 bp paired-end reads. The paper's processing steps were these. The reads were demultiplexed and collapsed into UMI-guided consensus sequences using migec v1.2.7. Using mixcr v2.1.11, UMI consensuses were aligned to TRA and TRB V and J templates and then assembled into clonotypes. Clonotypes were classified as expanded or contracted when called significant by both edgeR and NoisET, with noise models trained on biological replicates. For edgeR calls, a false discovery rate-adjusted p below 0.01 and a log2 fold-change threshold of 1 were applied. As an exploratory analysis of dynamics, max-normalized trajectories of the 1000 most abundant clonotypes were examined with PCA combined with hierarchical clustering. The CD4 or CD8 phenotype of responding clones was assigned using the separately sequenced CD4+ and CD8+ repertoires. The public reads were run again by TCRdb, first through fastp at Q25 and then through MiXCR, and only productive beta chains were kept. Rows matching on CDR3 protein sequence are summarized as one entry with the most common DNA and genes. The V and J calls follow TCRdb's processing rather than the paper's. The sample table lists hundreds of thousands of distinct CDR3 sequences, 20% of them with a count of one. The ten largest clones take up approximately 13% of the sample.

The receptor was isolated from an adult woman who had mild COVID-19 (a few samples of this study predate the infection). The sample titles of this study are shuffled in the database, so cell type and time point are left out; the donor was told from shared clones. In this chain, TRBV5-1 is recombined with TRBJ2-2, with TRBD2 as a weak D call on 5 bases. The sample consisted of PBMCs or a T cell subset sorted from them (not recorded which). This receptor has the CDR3 CASRRASQSPGELFF. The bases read TGCGCCAGCAGGCGCGCTAGCCAGTCACCCGGGGAGCTGTTTTTT.